Listed below are T cell receptor beta chains from one sample, sequenced in a study of T-cell reconstitution after alpha-beta-depleted transplantation in children. In TCRdb, the PCR reads were re-called with MiXCR into one record per CDR3 protein. The sample contains fewer than 700,000 distinct CDR3 sequences, roughly 13% of which appear only once. The specimen was PBMCs, mostly from graft donor cells, collected 360 days after TCRalphabeta/CD19-depleted stem cell transplant. Receptors were obtained from a male patient aged 10 to 17 who had a stem cell transplant for acute myeloid leukemia, so the T cells may come from the graft donor. Each CDR3 is given with its conserved first and last residue. The order of the fields is V gene, D gene, J gene, clone size, CDR3 protein, CDR3 DNA. A D gene is named only where the DNA matches it firmly. Rows may omit the clone size; those that give it use once, few, many or a size class.

>TRBV7-3|NA|TRBJ2-1|NA
CASSERYVAAGSYNEQFF
TGTGCCAGCAGCGAAAGATATGTAGCGGCCGGCTCCTACAATGAGCAGTTCTTC
>TRBV12-3/TRBV12-4|TRBD1|TRBJ2-1|many
CASSFRQGFHNEQFF
TGTGCCAGCAGTTTCAGACAGGGGTTCCACAATGAGCAGTTCTTC
>TRBV6-5|TRBD2|TRBJ2-6|NA
CASSYVRLRERSGANVLTF
TGTGCCAGCAGTTACGTTCGTTTGCGGGAGCGGTCTGGGGCCAACGTCCTGACTTTC
>TRBV29-1|TRBD1|TRBJ1-6|few
CSARDRGGSPLHF
TGCAGCGCTAGGGACAGGGGAGGTTCACCCCTCCACTTT
>TRBV21-1|NA|TRBJ2-7|NA
CASSKVRPGSSYEQYF
TGTGCCAGCAGCAAAGTACGCCCGGGGAGCTCCTACGAGCAGTACTTC
>TRBV12-3/TRBV12-4|NA|TRBJ2-7|NA
CASSFTFTVDSYEQYF
TGTGCCAGCAGTTTTACGTTCACAGTTGACTCCTACGAGCAGTACTTC
>TRBV29-1|TRBD1|TRBJ2-7|few
CSVERRGTGVSEEQYF
TGCAGCGTTGAAAGAAGGGGGACAGGGGTTTCGGAGGAGCAGTACTTC
>TRBV6-2/TRBV6-3|TRBD2|TRBJ2-1|few
CASSYGLAGARDNEQFF
TGTGCCAGCAGTTACGGGCTAGCGGGAGCTCGGGACAATGAGCAGTTCTTC
>TRBV29-1|TRBD1|TRBJ2-3|many
CSVEDRASTDTQYF
TGCAGCGTTGAGGACAGGGCAAGCACAGATACGCAGTATTTT
>TRBV5-1|NA|TRBJ2-3|few
CASSRGPADTQYF
TGCGCCAGCAGCCGCGGACCCGCAGATACGCAGTATTTT
>TRBV7-6|NA|TRBJ2-6|few
CASSLGGVGANVLTF
TGTGCCAGCAGCTTAGGGGGCGTTGGGGCCAACGTCCTGACTTTC
>TRBV28|TRBD2|TRBJ2-7|NA
CASSTGLAGDLAYEQYF
TGTGCCAGCAGTACGGGACTAGCGGGAGATCTCGCCTACGAGCAGTACTTC
>TRBV5-1|TRBD2|TRBJ2-2|NA
CASSLSGGNTGELFF
TGCGCCAGCAGCTTGAGCGGGGGGAACACCGGGGAGCTGTTTTTT
>TRBV5-6|NA|TRBJ2-3|few
CASSLVVEGEDTQYF
TGTGCCAGCAGCTTGGTTGTGGAGGGGGAAGATACGCAGTATTTT
>TRBV12-3/TRBV12-4|NA|TRBJ2-1|few
CASSRPNSYNEQFF
TGTGCCAGCAGTCGGCCAAACTCCTACAATGAGCAGTTCTTC
>TRBV6-1|TRBD2|TRBJ2-7|few
CASRPSRLAGPSYEQYF
TGTGCCAGCAGACCCTCCAGACTAGCGGGTCCCTCCTACGAGCAGTACTTC
>TRBV12-3/TRBV12-4|NA|TRBJ1-1|NA
CASSFWGPEAFF
TGTGCCAGCAGTTTTTGGGGGCCTGAAGCTTTCTTT
>TRBV29-1|NA|TRBJ2-4|few
CSVRTGSAKNIQYF
TGCAGCGTACGAACAGGGTCCGCCAAAAACATTCAGTACTTC
>TRBV11-2|NA|TRBJ2-1|NA
CASSLVRRFKGNEQFF
TGTGCCAGCAGCTTAGTACGCAGGTTCAAAGGCAATGAGCAGTTCTTC
>TRBV5-1|NA|TRBJ1-1|NA
CASSFPRGTVNTEAFF
TGCGCCAGCAGCTTCCCCCGAGGGACGGTAAACACTGAAGCTTTCTTT
>TRBV5-1|NA|TRBJ2-3|few
CASSLLGVDTQYF
TGCGCCAGCAGCTTGCTAGGGGTAGATACGCAGTATTTT
>TRBV4-3|NA|TRBJ2-7|few
CASSPQGGGSAQYF
TGCGCCAGCAGCCCACAAGGGGGCGGGAGCGCGCAGTACTTC
>TRBV2|TRBD2|TRBJ2-7|few
CANKRELGHEQYF
TGTGCCAATAAGCGGGAGTTGGGGCACGAGCAGTACTTC
>TRBV29-1|NA|TRBJ2-2|few
CSVELTVNTGELFF
TGCAGCGTTGAACTGACAGTGAACACCGGGGAGCTGTTTTTT
>TRBV20-1|NA|TRBJ2-7|few
CSAEHRGEQYF
TGCAGTGCCGAACATAGGGGCGAGCAGTACTTC
>TRBV3-1|TRBD2|TRBJ2-7|NA
CASSRPLAGAYEQYF
TGTGCCAGCAGCCGCCCACTAGCGGGAGCGTACGAGCAGTACTTC
>TRBV9|NA|TRBJ2-1|few
CASRDDRFGHNEQFF
TGTGCCAGCAGGGACGACAGGTTCGGACACAATGAGCAGTTCTTC
>TRBV5-1|NA|TRBJ2-1|many
CASSLGVGGPNEQFF
TGCGCCAGCAGCTTGGGGGTGGGGGGGCCCAATGAGCAGTTCTTC
>TRBV18|TRBD2|TRBJ2-7|NA
CASSPLAGVGEQYF
TGTGCCAGCTCACCCCTAGCGGGAGTTGGCGAGCAGTACTTC
>TRBV12-3/TRBV12-4|TRBD2|TRBJ2-1|many
CASSSQGTSDTYNEQFF
TGTGCCAGCAGTTCCCAGGGGACTAGCGACACCTACAATGAGCAGTTCTTC
>TRBV20-1|TRBD2|TRBJ2-5|NA
CSARVGGRPQYF
TGCAGTGCTAGAGTCGGCGGGAGGCCTCAGTACTTC
>TRBV5-1|NA|TRBJ2-5|few
CASSYERETQYF
TGCGCCAGCAGTTATGAGAGGGAGACCCAGTACTTC
>TRBV20-1|NA|TRBJ2-5|many
CSAKQPLGAQETQYF
TGCAGTGCTAAACAACCGCTGGGGGCCCAAGAGACCCAGTACTTC
>TRBV29-1|NA|TRBJ2-5|NA
CSVEGLRGGRETQYF
TGCAGCGTTGAGGGTTTGAGGGGGGGTAGGGAGACCCAGTACTTC
>TRBV28|NA|TRBJ2-7|NA
CASSLPIPSGQYF
TGTGCCAGCAGTTTACCCATTCCCTCAGGGCAGTACTTC
>TRBV6-5|TRBD1|TRBJ2-7|few
CASSYLGTGAPYEQYF
TGTGCCAGCAGTTACCTCGGGACAGGGGCCCCCTACGAGCAGTACTTC
>TRBV29-1|NA|TRBJ2-7|NA
CSVSGTVGLGQYF
TGCAGCGTTTCCGGGACGGTCGGCCTTGGGCAGTACTTC
>TRBV27|NA|TRBJ2-1|many
CASSLRGRRGPHNEQFF
TGTGCCAGCAGTTTGAGGGGGCGGAGGGGACCCCACAATGAGCAGTTCTTC
>TRBV10-2|TRBD2|TRBJ2-3|many
CASTSLAGGLGDTQYF
TGCGCCAGCACCTCCCTAGCGGGAGGGCTCGGAGATACGCAGTATTTT
>TRBV12-3/TRBV12-4|TRBD1|TRBJ1-1|few
CASSQKGQGWTEAFF
TGTGCCAGCAGTCAAAAGGGACAGGGGTGGACTGAAGCTTTCTTT
>TRBV12-3/TRBV12-4|NA|TRBJ1-5|NA
CASTVRGYNQPQHF
TGTGCCAGCACGGTTCGGGGTTACAATCAGCCCCAGCATTTT
>TRBV20-1|NA|TRBJ1-1|few
CSARQPLNTEAFF
TGCAGTGCTAGACAACCCCTGAACACTGAAGCTTTCTTT
>TRBV14|NA|TRBJ2-7|NA
CASSQAFEERRFYEQYF
TGTGCCAGCAGCCAGGCATTCGAGGAGCGCCGCTTTTACGAGCAGTACTTC
>TRBV6-2/TRBV6-3|NA|TRBJ2-7|NA
CASSRTITYEQYF
TGTGCCAGCAGCCGCACTATTACCTACGAGCAGTACTTC
>TRBV4-3|NA|TRBJ1-2|many
CASSQERGYGYTF
TGCGCCAGCAGCCAAGAAAGGGGCTATGGCTACACCTTC
>TRBV2|NA|TRBJ2-3|NA
CASNPDLSSRTSYF
TGTGCCAGCAACCCTGACCTTTCTAGCAGAACTTCCTATTTT
>TRBV20-1|NA|TRBJ2-2|once
CSARGYGANTGELFF
TGCAGTGCTAGAGGCTATGGCGCGAACACCGGGGAGCTGTTTTTT
>TRBV11-3|TRBD2|TRBJ2-7|many
CASSQRLAGVHEQYF
TGTGCCAGCAGCCAAAGACTAGCGGGAGTTCACGAGCAGTACTTC
>TRBV24-1|NA|TRBJ2-1|NA
CATSGGRRGRYNEQFF
TGTGCCACCAGTGGAGGACGGCGGGGACGCTACAATGAGCAGTTCTTC
>TRBV4-1|TRBD2|TRBJ2-5|few
CASSQDRRGYLREGEETQYF
TGCGCCAGCAGCCAAGACAGGAGGGGCTATTTACGGGAGGGGGAGGAGACCCAGTACTTC
>TRBV28|NA|TRBJ2-7|NA
CASSNRVTYEQYF
TGTGCCAGCAGCAACAGGGTCACCTACGAGCAGTACTTC
>TRBV12-3/TRBV12-4|NA|TRBJ2-7|few
CASSFISGATVDYEQYF
TGTGCCAGCAGTTTTATTAGTGGCGCGACAGTTGACTACGAGCAGTACTTC
>TRBV18|NA|TRBJ2-7|few
CASSRQAKDYEQYF
TGTGCCAGCTCACGACAGGCGAAAGACTACGAGCAGTACTTC